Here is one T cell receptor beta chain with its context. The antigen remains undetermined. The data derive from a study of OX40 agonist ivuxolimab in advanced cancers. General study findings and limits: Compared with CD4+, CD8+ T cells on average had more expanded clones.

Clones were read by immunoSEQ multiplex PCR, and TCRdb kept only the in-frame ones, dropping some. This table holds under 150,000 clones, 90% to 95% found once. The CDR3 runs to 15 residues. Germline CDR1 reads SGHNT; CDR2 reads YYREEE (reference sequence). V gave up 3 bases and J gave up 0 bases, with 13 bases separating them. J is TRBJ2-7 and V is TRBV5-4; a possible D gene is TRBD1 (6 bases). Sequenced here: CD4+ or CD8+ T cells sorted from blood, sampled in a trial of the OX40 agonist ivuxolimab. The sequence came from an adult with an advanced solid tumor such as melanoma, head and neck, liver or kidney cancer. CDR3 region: CASSSLDRVSYEQYF. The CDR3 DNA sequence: TGTGCCAGCAGCTCCTTGGACAGAGTCTCCTACGAGCAGTACTTC. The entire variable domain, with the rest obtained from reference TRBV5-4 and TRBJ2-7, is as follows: ETGVTQSPTHLIKTRGQQVTLRCSSQSGHNTVSWYQQALGQGPQFIFQYYREEENGRGNFPPRFSGLQFPNYSSELNVNALELDDSALYLCASSSLDRVSYEQYFGPGTRLTVT.